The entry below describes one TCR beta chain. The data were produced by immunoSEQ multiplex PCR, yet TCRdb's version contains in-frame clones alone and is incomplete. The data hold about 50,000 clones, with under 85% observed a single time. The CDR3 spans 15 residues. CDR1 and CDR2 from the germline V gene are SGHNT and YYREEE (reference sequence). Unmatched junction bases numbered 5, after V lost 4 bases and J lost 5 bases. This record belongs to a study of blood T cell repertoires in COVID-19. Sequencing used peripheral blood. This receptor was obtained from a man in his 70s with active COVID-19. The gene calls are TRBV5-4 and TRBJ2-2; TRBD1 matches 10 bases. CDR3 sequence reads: CASSTRDRGTGELFF. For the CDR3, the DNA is TGTGCCAGCAGCACCCGGGACAGGGGTACCGGGGAGCTGTTTTTT.